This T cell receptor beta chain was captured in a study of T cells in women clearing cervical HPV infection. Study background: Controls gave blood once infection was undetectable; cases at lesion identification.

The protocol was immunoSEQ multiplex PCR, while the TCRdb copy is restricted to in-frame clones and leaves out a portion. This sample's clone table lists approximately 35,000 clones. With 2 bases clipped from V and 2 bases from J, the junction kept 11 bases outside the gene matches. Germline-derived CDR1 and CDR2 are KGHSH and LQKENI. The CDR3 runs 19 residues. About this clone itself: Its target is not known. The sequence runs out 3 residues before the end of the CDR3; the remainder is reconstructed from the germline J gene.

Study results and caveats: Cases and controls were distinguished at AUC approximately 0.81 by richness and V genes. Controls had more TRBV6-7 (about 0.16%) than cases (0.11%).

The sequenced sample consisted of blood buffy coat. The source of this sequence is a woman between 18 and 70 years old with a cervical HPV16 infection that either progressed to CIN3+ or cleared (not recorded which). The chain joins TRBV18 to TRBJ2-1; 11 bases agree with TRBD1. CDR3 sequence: CASSPGTGGPSGAYNEQFF. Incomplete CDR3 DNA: TGTGCCAGCTCACCAGGGACAGGGGGTCCTAGCGGGGCCTACAATGAG.